The present entry profiles one T cell receptor (beta chain) with its context. One entry per CDR3 protein, called by TCRdb with MiXCR from the 5' RACE reads. In the table there are roughly 80,000 distinct CDR3 sequences, around 12% of which are singletons. The CDR3 consists of 17 residues. V lost 0 bases, J lost 4 bases, and 12 bases stayed unmatched. CDR1 MNHNS and CDR2 SASEGT come from the germline V gene. These data come from a study of spatial heterogeneity in lung cancer. Study context: As counted in raw reads, each unique TCR and UMI combination appeared more than ten times on average.

Time point indicated: sample taken at primary tumor resection. Tumor, nontumor lung or frozen PBMC supplied whole RNA that was sequenced unsorted. The chain recombines TRBV6-1 with TRBJ2-7, with 7 bases lining up with TRBD2. The sample in question was PBMCs, obtained at surgery. This receptor was taken from a male donor with early-stage non-small cell lung cancer. The CDR3 reads CASSEARSGKLPYEQYF. In nucleotides, the CDR3 is TGTGCCAGCAGTGAAGCGAGAAGCGGGAAACTCCCATACGAGCAGTACTTC.